One sample yielded the 6 T cell receptor beta chains listed below, sequenced in a study of blood T cell repertoires in COVID-19. The protocol was immunoSEQ multiplex PCR, while the TCRdb copy is restricted to in-frame clones and leaves out a portion. Among under 250,000 clones listed, approximately 84% were seen once. The specimen was peripheral blood. The receptors here all came from a woman in her fifties or sixties with acute or convalescent COVID-19.

The gene calls are TRBV5-1 and TRBJ2-3; TRBD2 agrees at 11 bases. Trimming cost V 0 bases and J 4 bases; bases outside gene matches: 10. The CDR3 spans 18 residues. CDR1 is SGHRS, CDR2 YFSETQ, per germline. The CDR3 protein is CASSLVALSGGAADTQYF. The CDR3 DNA reads TGCGCCAGCAGCTTGGTCGCACTTAGCGGGGGGGCCGCAGATACGCAGTATTTT.

This rearrangement joins TRBV4-1 to TRBJ1-4, with D possibly matching TRBD1 (6 bases). Trimming left V 1 base short and J 4 bases short, with 10 bases between. Germline assignment: CDR1 MGHRA and CDR2 YSYEKL. The CDR3 loop spans 15 amino acids. DNA of the CDR3: TGCGCCAGCAGCCAAGTGACAGGAGGTAATGAAAAACTGTTTTTT. Translating gives CASSQVTGGNEKLFF.

CDR3 DNA sequence: TGTGCCAGCAGTTATGATTTTTACAGGGAGCCCCAGCATTTT. Protein: CASSYDFYREPQHF. The chain carries TRBV6-6 and TRBJ1-5, with D possibly being TRBD1 (6 bases). V shed 3 bases and J shed 8 bases, with 14 bases lying between them. The germline V gene has CDR1 MNHNY and CDR2 SVGAGI (reference sequence). The CDR3 has 14 amino acids.

As to this clone: The same CDR3 arises from other DNA sequences in this sample as well. This chain joins TRBV2 and TRBJ2-7; D perhaps matches TRBD2 (6 bases). The CDR3 covers 13 residues. The V end lost 4 bases, the J end lost 2 bases, and 9 bases lay between the germline ends. Germline-derived CDR1 and CDR2 are SNHLY and FYNNEI. The DNA of the CDR3 is TGTGCCAGCAGTGTTAGCGGCACCTACGAGCAGTACTTC. It specifies CASSVSGTYEQYF.

The chain links TRBV27 to TRBJ1-6; D possibly corresponds to TRBD1 (6 bases). The germline V and J ends were trimmed by 5 bases and 4 bases, with 27 bases remaining between them. The V gene's germline CDR1 is MNHEY and CDR2 SMNVEV (reference sequence). This CDR3 region has 20 residues. In DNA, the CDR3 is TGTGCCAGCAGTGCCCGGGGGGCCCTAACACCAAATGCATATAATTCACCCCTCCACTTT. This translates into CASSARGALTPNAYNSPLHF.

The V call is TRBV27, the J call TRBJ2-3, with TRBD1 matching over 7 bases. V trimming: 10 bases; J trimming: 7 bases; junction bases outside the gene matches: 11. Germline V gives CDR1 MNHEY, CDR2 SMNVEV (reference sequence). The CDR3 contains 13 residues. CDR3 in DNA: TGTGCCACTGGCCAGGCAGGGGGACATACGCAGTATTTT. Its translation is CATGQAGGHTQYF.